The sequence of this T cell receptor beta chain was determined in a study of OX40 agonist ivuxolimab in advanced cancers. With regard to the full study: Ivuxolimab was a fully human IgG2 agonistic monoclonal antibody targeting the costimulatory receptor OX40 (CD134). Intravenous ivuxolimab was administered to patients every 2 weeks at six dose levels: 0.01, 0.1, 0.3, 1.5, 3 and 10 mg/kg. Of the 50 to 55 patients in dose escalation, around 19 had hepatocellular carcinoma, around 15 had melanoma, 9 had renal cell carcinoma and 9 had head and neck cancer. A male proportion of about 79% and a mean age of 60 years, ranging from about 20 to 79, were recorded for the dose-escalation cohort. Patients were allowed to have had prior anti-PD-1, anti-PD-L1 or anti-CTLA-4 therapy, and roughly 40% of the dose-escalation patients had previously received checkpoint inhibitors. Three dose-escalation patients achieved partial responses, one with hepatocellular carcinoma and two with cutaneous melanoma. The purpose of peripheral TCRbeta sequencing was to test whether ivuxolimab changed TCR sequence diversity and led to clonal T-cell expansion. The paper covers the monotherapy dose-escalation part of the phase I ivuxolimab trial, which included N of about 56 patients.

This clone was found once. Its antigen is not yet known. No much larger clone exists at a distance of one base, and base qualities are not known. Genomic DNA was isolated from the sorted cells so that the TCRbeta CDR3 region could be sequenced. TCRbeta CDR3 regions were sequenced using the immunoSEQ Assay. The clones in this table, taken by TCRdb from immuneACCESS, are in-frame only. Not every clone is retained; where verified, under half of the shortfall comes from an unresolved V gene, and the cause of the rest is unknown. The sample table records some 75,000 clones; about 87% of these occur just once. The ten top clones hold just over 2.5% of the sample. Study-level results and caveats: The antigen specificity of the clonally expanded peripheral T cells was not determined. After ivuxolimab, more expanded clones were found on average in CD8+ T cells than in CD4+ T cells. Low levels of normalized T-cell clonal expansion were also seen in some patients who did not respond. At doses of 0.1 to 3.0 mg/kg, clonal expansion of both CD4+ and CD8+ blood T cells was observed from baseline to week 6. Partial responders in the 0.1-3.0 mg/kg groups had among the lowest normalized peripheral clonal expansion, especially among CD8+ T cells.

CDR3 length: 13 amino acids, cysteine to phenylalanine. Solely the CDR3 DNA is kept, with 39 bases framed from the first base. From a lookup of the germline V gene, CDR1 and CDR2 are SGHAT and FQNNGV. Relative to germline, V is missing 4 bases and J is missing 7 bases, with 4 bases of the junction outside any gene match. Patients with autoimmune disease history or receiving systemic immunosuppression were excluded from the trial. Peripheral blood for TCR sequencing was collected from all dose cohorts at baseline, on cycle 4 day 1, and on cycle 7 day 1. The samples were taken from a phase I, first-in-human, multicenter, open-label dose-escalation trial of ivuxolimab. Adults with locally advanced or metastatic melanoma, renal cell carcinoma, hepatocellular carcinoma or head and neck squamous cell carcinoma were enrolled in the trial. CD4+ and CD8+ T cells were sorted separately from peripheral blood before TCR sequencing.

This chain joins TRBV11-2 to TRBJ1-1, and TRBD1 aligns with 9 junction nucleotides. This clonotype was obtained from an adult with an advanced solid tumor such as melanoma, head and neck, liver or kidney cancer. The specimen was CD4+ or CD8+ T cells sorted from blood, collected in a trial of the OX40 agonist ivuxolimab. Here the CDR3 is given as CASSSGQGNEAFF. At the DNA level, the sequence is TGTGCCAGCAGCTCGGGACAGGGAAATGAAGCTTTCTTT.